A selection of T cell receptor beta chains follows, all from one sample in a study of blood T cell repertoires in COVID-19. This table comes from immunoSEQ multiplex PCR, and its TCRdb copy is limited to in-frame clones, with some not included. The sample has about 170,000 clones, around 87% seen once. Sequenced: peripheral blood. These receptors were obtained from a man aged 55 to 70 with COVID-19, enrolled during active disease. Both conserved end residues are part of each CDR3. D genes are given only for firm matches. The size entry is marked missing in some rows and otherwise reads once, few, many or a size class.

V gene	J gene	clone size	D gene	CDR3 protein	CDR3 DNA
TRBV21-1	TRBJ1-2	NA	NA	CASSKPTGQGDYGYTF	TGTGCCAGCAGCAAACCGACCGGACAGGGGGACTATGGCTACACCTTC
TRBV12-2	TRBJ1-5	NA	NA	CASRLAARGTYSNQPQHF	TGTGCAAGTCGCTTAGCGGCCAGGGGGACTTATAGCAATCAGCCCCAGCATTTT
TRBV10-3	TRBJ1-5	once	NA	CAISESKQRTIDQPQHF	TGTGCCATCAGTGAGTCTAAGCAGAGGACAATAGATCAGCCCCAGCATTTT
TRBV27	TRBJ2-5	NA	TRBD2	CASSFSGGAQETQYF	TGTGCCAGCAGCTTTTCGGGGGGTGCCCAAGAGACCCAGTACTTC
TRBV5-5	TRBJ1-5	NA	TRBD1	CASSLVTGAQPQHF	TGTGCCAGCAGCTTGGTTACAGGGGCCCAGCCCCAGCATTTT
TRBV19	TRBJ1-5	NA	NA	CASSIDREGNQPQHF	TGTGCCAGTAGTATAGATCGAGAGGGAAATCAGCCCCAGCATTTT
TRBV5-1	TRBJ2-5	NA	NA	CASSLDSRETQYF	TGCGCCAGCAGCTTAGACTCCCGGGAGACCCAGTACTTC
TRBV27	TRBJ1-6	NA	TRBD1	CASSSQGRGQWSYNSPLHF	TGTGCCAGCAGTTCTCAAGGCAGGGGGCAGTGGTCCTATAATTCACCCCTCCACTTT
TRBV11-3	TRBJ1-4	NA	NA	CASSSYPGGEKLFF	TGTGCCAGCAGCTCCTACCCAGGAGGGGAAAAACTGTTTTTT
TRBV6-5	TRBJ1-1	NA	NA	CASTRDGGNTEAFF	TGTGCCAGCACTCGGGACGGGGGGAACACTGAAGCTTTCTTT
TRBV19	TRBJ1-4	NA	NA	CASSIDQGATNEKLFF	TGTGCCAGTAGTATAGATCAAGGGGCAACTAATGAAAAACTGTTTTTT
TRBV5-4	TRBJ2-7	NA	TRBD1	CASGTTGTSYEQYF	TGTGCCAGCGGGACGACAGGGACGTCCTACGAGCAGTACTTC
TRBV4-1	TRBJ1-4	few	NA	CASSQDEGANEKLFF	TGCGCCAGCAGCCAAGATGAGGGAGCTAATGAAAAACTGTTTTTT
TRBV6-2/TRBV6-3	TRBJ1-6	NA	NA	CASSSGSPLHF	TGTGCCAGCAGTTCAGGGTCACCCCTCCACTTT
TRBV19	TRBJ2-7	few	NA	CATTEGQTYEQYF	TGTGCCACCACGGAGGGACAGACCTACGAGCAGTACTTC
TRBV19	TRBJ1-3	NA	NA	CASLQGNGNTIYF	TGTGCCAGTCTCCAGGGTAACGGAAACACCATATATTTT
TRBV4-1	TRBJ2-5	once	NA	CASSPRNGDKNQETQYF	TGCGCCAGCAGCCCACGTAATGGCGACAAAAACCAAGAGACCCAGTACTTC
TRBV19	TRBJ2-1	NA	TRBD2	CASSRGTSGSSYNEQFF	TGTGCCAGTAGTAGGGGGACTAGCGGGTCGTCCTACAATGAGCAGTTCTTC
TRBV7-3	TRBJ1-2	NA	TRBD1	CASSSGQGGDGYTF	TGTGCCAGCAGCTCCGGACAGGGAGGCGATGGCTACACCTTC
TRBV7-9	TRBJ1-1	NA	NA	CASSLGQMNTEAFF	TGTGCCAGCAGCTTAGGACAAATGAACACTGAAGCTTTCTTT
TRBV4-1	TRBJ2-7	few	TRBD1	CASSQPGTGIYEQYF	TGCGCCAGCAGCCAACCCGGGACAGGGATCTACGAGCAGTACTTC
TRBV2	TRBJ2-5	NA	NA	CASRDYETQYF	TGTGCCAGCAGGGACTATGAGACCCAGTACTTC
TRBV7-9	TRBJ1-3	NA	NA	CASSSYRDAGNTIYF	TGTGCCAGCAGCTCGTACAGGGATGCTGGAAACACCATATATTTT
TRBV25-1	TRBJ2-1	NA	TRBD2	CASPSAGGLNEQFF	TGTGCCAGCCCCTCAGCGGGGGGCCTCAATGAGCAGTTCTTC
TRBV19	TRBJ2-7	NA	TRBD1	CASSRAGTGSHEQYF	TGTGCCAGTAGCCGGGCCGGGACAGGGAGCCACGAGCAGTACTTC
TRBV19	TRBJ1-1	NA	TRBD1	CASSTGTANLNTEAFF	TGTGCCAGTAGTACCGGGACAGCTAACTTGAACACTGAAGCTTTCTTT
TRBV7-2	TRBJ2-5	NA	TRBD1	CASSDGQGKTQYF	TGTGCCAGCAGCGACGGACAGGGGAAGACCCAGTACTTC
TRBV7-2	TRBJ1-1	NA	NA	CASSPDLGQNTEAFF	TGTGCCAGCAGCCCGGACTTGGGACAGAACACTGAAGCTTTCTTT
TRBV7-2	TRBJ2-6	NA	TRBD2	CASSFYLAGGSGANVLTF	TGTGCCAGCAGCTTTTATCTAGCGGGGGGCTCTGGGGCCAACGTCCTGACTTTC
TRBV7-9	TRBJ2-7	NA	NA	CASSPPRVYEQYF	TGTGCCAGCAGCCCTCCTCGCGTCTACGAGCAGTACTTC
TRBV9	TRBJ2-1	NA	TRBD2	CASSSGVIAGNEQFF	TGTGCCAGCAGCTCGGGGGTAATAGCGGGCAATGAGCAGTTCTTC
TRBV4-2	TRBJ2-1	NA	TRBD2	CASDKIGERGDNEQFF	TGTGCCAGCGACAAGATTGGCGAGCGGGGGGACAATGAGCAGTTCTTC
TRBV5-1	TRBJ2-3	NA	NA	CASSVSQADTQYF	TGCGCCAGCAGTGTTTCTCAAGCGGATACGCAGTATTTT
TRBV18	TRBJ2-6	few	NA	CASSPPGTLGANVLTF	TGTGCCAGCTCACCACCGGGGACTCTGGGGGCCAACGTCCTGACTTTC
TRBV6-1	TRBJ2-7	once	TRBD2	CASSESLAGGYEQYF	TGTGCCAGCAGTGAATCACTAGCGGGGGGCTACGAGCAGTACTTC
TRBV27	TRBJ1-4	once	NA	CASSLWGTLPNEKLFF	TGTGCCAGCAGTTTATGGGGGACTCTACCCAATGAAAAACTGTTTTTT
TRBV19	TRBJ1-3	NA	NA	CASSIQASGNTIYF	TGTGCCAGTAGTATACAAGCCTCTGGAAACACCATATATTTT
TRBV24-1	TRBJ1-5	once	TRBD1	CATSDLIETGINQPQHF	TGTGCCACCAGTGATCTGATTGAGACAGGGATAAATCAGCCCCAGCATTTT
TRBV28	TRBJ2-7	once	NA	CASRTRWEQYF	TGTGCCAGCAGGACAAGATGGGAGCAGTACTTC
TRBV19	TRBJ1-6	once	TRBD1	CASSILRDRVFPRDSPLHF	TGTGCCAGTAGTATCCTCCGGGACAGGGTCTTCCCGAGAGATTCACCCCTCCACTTT
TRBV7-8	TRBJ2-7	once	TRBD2	CASSFLAGGYEQYF	TGTGCCAGCAGCTTTTTAGCGGGAGGGTACGAGCAGTACTTC
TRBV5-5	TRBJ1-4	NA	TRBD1	CASSSLGQGNEKLFF	TGTGCCAGCAGCTCACTGGGACAGGGGAATGAAAAACTGTTTTTT
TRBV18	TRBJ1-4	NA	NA	CASSPVRGATNEKLFF	TGTGCCAGCTCACCAGTCAGGGGAGCAACTAATGAAAAACTGTTTTTT
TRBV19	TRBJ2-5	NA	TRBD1	CASSPMGQVRETQYF	TGTGCCAGTAGCCCAATGGGACAGGTTCGGGAGACCCAGTACTTC
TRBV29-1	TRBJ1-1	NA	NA	CSLSPRDGTEAFF	TGCAGCTTATCCCCCAGGGATGGCACTGAAGCTTTCTTT
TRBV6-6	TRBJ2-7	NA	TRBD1	CASSPRTGVGEQYF	TGTGCCAGCAGTCCCCGGACAGGGGTAGGCGAGCAGTACTTC
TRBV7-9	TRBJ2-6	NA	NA	CASSLVGEWSSSGANVLTF	TGTGCCAGCAGCTTAGTCGGAGAGTGGTCGAGCTCTGGGGCCAACGTCCTGACTTTC
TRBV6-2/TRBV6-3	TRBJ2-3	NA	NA	CASSSRDLPTDTQYF	TGTGCCAGCAGTTCACGGGACTTACCCACAGATACGCAGTATTTT
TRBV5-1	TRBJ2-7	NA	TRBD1	CASSLAGQGARREQYF	TGCGCCAGCAGCTTGGCGGGACAGGGGGCGCGGAGGGAGCAGTACTTC
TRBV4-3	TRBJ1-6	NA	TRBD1	CASSPTSGTGGVSGSPLHF	TGCGCCAGCAGCCCGACCTCCGGGACAGGGGGCGTTTCGGGTTCACCCCTCCACTTT
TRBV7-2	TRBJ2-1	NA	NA	CASSLLGAGNEQFF	TGTGCCAGCAGCTTATTGGGGGCCGGGAATGAGCAGTTCTTC
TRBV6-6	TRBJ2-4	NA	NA	CASTGAAPKNIQYF	TGTGCCAGCACAGGGGCCGCCCCGAAAAACATTCAGTACTTC
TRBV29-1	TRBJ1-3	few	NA	CSVKSSGNTIYF	TGCAGCGTAAAGAGCTCCGGAAACACCATATATTTT
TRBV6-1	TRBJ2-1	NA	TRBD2	CASSELWAGLATQNSYNEQFF	TGTGCCAGCAGTGAACTTTGGGCGGGACTAGCGACCCAAAACTCCTACAATGAGCAGTTCTTC
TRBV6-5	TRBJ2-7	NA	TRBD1	CASSYEGADEQYF	TGTGCCAGCAGTTACGAGGGGGCCGACGAGCAGTACTTC
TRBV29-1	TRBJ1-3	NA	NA	CSAGGDSGNTIYF	TGCAGCGCCGGGGGGGACTCTGGAAACACCATATATTTT
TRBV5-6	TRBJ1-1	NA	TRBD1	CASRKGQGNTEAFF	TGTGCCAGCAGAAAGGGACAGGGGAACACTGAAGCTTTCTTT